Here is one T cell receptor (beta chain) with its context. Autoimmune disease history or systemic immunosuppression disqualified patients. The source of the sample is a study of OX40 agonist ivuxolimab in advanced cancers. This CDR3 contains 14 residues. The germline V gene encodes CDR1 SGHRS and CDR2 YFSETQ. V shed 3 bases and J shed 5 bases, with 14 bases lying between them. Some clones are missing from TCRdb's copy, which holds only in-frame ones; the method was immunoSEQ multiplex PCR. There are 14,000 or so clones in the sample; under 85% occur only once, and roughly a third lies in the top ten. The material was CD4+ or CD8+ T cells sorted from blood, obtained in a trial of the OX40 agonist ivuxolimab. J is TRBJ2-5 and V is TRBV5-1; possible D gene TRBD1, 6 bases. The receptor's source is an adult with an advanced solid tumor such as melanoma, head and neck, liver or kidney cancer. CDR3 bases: TGCGCCAGCAGCTACGGGACAACGGGGGAGACCCAGTACTTC. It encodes CASSYGTTGETQYF. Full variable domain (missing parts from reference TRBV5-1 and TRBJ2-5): KAGVTQTPRYLIKTRGQQVTLSCSPISGHRSVSWYQQTPGQGLQFLFEYFSETQRNKGNFPGRFSGRQFSNSRSEMNVSTLELGDSALYLCASSYGTTGETQYFGPGTRLLVL.